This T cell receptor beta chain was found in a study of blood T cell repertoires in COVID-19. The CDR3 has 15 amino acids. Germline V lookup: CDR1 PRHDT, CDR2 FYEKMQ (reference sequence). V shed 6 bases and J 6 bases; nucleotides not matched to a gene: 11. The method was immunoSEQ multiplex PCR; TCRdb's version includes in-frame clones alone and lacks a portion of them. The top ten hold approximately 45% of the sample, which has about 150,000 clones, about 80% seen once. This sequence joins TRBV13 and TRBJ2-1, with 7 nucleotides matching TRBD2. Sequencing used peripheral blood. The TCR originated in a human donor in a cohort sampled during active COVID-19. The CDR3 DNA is TGTGCCAGCAGTAATGCGGGGGAGGCCTCCAATGAGCAGTTCTTC. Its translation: CASSNAGEASNEQFF.